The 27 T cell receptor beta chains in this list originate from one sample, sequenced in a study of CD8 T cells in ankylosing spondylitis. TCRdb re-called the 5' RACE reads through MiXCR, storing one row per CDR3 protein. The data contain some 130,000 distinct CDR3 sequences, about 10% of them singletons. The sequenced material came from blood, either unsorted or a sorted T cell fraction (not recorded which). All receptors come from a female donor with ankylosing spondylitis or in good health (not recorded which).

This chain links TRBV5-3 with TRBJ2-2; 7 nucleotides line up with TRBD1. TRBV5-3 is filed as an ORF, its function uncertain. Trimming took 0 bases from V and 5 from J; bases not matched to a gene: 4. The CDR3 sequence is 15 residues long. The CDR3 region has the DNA TGTGCCAGAAGCTTGGGGGACAGAGGGACCGGGGAGCTGTTTTTT. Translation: CARSLGDRGTGELFF.

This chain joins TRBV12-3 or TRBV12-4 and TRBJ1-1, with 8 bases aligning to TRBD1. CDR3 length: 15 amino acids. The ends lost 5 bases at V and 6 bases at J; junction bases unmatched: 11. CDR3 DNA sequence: TGTGCCAGCAGTGGACAGGGTATTGTAGTGGCTGAAGCTTTCTTT. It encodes CASSGQGIVVAEAFF.

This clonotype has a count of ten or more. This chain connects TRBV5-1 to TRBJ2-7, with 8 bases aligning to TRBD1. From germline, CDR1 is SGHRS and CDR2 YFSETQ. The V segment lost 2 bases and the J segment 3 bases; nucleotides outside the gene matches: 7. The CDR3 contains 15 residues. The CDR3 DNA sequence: TGCGCCAGCAGCTTCCCCGAGACAGGGGTCTACGAGCAGTACTTC. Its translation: CASSFPETGVYEQYF.

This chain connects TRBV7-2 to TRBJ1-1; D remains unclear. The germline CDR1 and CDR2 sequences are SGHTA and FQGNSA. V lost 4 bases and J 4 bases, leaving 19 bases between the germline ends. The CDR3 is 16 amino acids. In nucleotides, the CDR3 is TGTGCCAGCAGCTCCCCCTGGACGGCAGTGAGCACTGAAGCTTTCTTT. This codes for CASSSPWTAVSTEAFF. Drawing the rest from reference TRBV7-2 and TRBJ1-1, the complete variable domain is GAGVSQSPSNKVTEKGKDVELRCDPISGHTALYWYRQSLGQGLEFLIYFQGNSAPDKSGLPSDRFSAERTGGSVSTLTIQRTQQEDSAVYLCASSSPWTAVSTEAFFGQGTRLTVV.

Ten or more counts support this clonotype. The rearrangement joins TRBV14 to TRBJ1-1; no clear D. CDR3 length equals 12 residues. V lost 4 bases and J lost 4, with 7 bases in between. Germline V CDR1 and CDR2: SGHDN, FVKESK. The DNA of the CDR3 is TGTGCCAGCAGCCGGGAGGGCACTGAAGCTTTCTTT. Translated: CASSREGTEAFF. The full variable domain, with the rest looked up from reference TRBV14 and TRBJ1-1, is EAGVTQFPSHSVIEKGQTVTLRCDPISGHDNLYWYRRVMGKEIKFLLHFVKESKQDESGMPNNRFLAERTGGTYSTLKVQPAELEDSGVYFCASSREGTEAFFGQGTRLTVV.

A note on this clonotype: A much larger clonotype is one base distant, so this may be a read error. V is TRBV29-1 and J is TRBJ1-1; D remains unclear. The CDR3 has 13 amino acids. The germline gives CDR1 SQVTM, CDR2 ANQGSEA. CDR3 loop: CSVEEYRNAEAFF. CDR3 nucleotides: TGCAGCGTTGAAGAGTACCGGAACGCTGAAGCTTTCTTT.

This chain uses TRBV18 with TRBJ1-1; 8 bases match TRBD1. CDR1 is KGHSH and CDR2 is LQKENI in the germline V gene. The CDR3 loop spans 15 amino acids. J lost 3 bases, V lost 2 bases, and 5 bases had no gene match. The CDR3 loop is CASSPTGTGDTEAFF. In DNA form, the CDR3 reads TGTGCCAGCTCACCAACTGGGACAGGTGACACTGAAGCTTTCTTT.

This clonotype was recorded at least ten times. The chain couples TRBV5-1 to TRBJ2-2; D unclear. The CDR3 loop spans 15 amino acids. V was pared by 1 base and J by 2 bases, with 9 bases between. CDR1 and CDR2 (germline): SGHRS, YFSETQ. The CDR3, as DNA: TGCGCCAGCAGCTTGTCCGACATAAACACCGGGGAGCTGTTTTTT. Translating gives CASSLSDINTGELFF.

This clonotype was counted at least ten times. The CDR3 spells CASSLFETQYF. CDR3 DNA: TGTGCCAGCAGTTTATTTGAGACCCAGTACTTC. This chain uses TRBV12-3 or TRBV12-4 with TRBJ2-5, with no clear D. There are 11 residues in the CDR3. The V end was cut by 2 bases, the J end by 5 bases, with 3 bases between.

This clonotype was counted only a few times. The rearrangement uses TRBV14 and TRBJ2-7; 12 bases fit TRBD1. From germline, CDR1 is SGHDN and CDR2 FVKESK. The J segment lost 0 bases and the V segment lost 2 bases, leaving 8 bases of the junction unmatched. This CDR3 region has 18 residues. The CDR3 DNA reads TGTGCCAGCAGCCAAACTCGGGACAGGGGGCTTAACTCCTACGAGCAGTACTTC. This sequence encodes CASSQTRDRGLNSYEQYF.

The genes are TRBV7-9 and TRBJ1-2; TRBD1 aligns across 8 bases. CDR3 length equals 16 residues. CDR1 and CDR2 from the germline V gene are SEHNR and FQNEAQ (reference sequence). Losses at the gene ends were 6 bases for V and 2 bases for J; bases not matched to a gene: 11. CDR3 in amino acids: CASRPGTGLTNYGYTF. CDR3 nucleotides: TGTGCCAGCAGACCCGGGACAGGCTTAACCAACTATGGCTACACCTTC.

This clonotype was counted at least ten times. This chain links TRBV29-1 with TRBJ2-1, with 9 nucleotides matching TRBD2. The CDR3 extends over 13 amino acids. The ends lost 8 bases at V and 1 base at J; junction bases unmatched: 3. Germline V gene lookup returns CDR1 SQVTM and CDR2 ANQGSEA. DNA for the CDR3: TGCAGCATAAGCGGGGGGTCCTACAATGAGCAGTTCTTC. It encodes CSISGGSYNEQFF.

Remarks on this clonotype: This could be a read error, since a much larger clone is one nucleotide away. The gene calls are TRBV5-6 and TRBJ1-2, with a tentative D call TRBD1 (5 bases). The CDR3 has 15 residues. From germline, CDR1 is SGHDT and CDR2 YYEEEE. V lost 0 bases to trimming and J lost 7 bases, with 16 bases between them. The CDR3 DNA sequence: TGTGCCAGCAGCTTGGTCGGGACGGGACGCTTTGGCTACACCTTC. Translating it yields CASSLVGTGRFGYTF.

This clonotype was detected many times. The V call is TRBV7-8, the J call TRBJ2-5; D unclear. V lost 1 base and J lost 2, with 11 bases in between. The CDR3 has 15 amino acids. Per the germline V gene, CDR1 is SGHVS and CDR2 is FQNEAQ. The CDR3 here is CASSLEVGIQETQYF. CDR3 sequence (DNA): TGTGCCAGCAGCTTAGAGGTCGGAATTCAAGAGACCCAGTACTTC.

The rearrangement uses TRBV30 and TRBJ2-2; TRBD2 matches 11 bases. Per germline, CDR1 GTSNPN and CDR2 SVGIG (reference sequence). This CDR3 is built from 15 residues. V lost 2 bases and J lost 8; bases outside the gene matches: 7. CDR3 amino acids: CAWSWELAGGGELFF. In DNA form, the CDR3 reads TGTGCCTGGAGTTGGGAGCTAGCGGGAGGTGGGGAGCTGTTTTTT.

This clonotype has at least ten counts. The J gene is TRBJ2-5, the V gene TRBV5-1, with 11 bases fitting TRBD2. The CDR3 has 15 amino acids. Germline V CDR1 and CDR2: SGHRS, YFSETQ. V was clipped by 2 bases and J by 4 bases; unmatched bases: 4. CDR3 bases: TGCGCCAGCAGCTTTAGCGGGGGGGCTGGAGAGACCCAGTACTTC. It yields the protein CASSFSGGAGETQYF.

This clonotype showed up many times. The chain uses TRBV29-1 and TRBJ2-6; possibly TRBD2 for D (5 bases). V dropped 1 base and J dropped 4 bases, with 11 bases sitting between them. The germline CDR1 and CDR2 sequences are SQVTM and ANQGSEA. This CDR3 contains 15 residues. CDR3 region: CSVEVRVPGANVLTF. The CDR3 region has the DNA TGCAGCGTTGAAGTGCGGGTTCCCGGGGCCAACGTCCTGACTTTC.

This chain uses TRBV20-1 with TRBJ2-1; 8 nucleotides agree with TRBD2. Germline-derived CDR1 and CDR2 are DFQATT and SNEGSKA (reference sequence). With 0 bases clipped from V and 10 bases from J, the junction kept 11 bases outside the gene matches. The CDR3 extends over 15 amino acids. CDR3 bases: TGCAGTGCTAGAGAACGAGCGGGAGAGTTTGGCGAGCAGTTCTTC. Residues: CSARERAGEFGEQFF.

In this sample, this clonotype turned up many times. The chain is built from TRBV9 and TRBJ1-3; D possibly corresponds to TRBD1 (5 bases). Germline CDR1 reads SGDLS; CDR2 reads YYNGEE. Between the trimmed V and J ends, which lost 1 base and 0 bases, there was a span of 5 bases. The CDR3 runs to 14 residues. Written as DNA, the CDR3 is TGTGCCAGCAGCGTACAGGGCTCTGGAAACACCATATATTTT. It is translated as CASSVQGSGNTIYF.

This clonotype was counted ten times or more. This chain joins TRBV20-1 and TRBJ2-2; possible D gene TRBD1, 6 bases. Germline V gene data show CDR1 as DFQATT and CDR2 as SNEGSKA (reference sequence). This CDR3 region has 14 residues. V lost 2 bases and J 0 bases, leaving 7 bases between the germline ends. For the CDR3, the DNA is TGCAGTGCTAGAAGGACAGCGAACACCGGGGAGCTGTTTTTT. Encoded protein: CSARRTANTGELFF.

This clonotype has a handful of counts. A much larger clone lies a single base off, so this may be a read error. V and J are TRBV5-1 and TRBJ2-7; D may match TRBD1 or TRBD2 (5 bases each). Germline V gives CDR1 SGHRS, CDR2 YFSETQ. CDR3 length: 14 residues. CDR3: CASSLGLGVYEQSF. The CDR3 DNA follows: TGCGCCAGCAGCTTGGGGTTGGGGGTCTACGAGCAGTCCTTC.

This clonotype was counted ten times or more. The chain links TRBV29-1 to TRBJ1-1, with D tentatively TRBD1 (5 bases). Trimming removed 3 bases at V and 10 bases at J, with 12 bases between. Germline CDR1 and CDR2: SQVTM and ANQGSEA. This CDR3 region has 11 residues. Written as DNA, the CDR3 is TGCAGCGTTGAGGCAGGGCTGGGAGCTTTCTTT. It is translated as CSVEAGLGAFF.

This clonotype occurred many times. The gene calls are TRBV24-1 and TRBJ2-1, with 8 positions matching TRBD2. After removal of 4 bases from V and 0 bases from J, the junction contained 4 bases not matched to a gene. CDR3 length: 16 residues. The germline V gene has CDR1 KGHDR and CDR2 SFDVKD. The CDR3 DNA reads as TGTGCCACCAGTGAGCCCAGCGGGAGCTCCTACAATGAGCAGTTCTTC. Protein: CATSEPSGSSYNEQFF.

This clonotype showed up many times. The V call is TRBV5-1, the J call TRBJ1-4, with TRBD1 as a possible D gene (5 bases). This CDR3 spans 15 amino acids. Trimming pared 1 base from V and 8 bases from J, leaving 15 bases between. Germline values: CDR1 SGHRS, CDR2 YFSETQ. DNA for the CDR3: TGCGCCAGCAGCTTGTACGGCGGGGCCGAAGAAAAACTGTTTTTT. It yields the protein CASSLYGGAEEKLFF.

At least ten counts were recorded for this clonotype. This CDR3 is CSARAGLAGTGELFF. Written as DNA, the CDR3 is TGCAGTGCCCGAGCTGGACTAGCCGGAACCGGGGAGCTGTTTTTT. V gene TRBV20-1 combines with J gene TRBJ2-2; TRBD2 matches 8 bases. V lost 6 bases to trimming and J lost 5 bases; unmatched junction nucleotides: 11. This CDR3 contains 15 residues. Germline V gene lookup returns CDR1 DFQATT and CDR2 SNEGSKA (reference sequence).

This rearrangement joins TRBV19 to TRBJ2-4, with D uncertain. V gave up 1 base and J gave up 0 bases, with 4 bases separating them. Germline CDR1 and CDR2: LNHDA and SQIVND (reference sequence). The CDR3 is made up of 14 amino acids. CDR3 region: CASSIGGAKNIQYF. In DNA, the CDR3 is TGTGCCAGTAGTATAGGAGGAGCCAAAAACATTCAGTACTTC.

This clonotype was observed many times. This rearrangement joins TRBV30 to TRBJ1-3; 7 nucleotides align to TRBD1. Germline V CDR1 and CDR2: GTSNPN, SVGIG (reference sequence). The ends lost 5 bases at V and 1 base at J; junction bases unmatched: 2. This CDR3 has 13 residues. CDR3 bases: TGTGCCTGGTACAGGGGTTCTGGAAACACCATATATTTT. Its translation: CAWYRGSGNTIYF.